The clone carrying this T cell receptor (beta chain) was found a few times. The antigen is undetermined. These data belong to a study of blood T cells in healthy people across ages. Study-wide results and caveats: The study could not conclusively compare naive and antigen-experienced cells, given its unsorted PBMCs. There were more naive CD4+ cells and higher diversity in long-lived donors than in aged donors.

A second about 6 to 12 cycle PCR used barcoded and J-beta primers. Through a template-switch adaptor with 12 random nucleotides, each cDNA molecule received a tag. MiXCR, run by TCRdb on the 5' RACE reads, gives a single entry per CDR3 protein. The table includes some 1.8 million distinct CDR3 sequences, 35% to 50% detected once. Trimming took 7 bases from V and 2 from J, leaving 17 bases between them. This CDR3 is built from 14 residues. Germline V CDR1 and CDR2: SQVTM, ANQGSEA. The J gene is TRBJ2-5, the V gene TRBV29-1, with D possibly being TRBD1 (6 bases). The sequenced sample was blood. The sequence was obtained from a human donor in good health. The CDR3 DNA follows: TGCAGCGCCAGACAGGCACAAGTACAAGAGACCCAGTACTTC. Amino acid sequence: CSARQAQVQETQYF. The whole variable domain, remainder taken from reference TRBV29-1 and TRBJ2-5, is SAVISQKPSRDICQRGTSLTIQCQVDSQVTMMFWYRQQPGQSLTLIATANQGSEATYESGFVIDKFPISRPNLTFSTLTVSNMSPEDSSIYLCSARQAQVQETQYFGPGTRLLVL.